This T cell receptor beta chain was sequenced during a study of cytomegalovirus exposure and HLA in healthy donors. The study's findings and limits: Immune exposure information available was restricted to CMV serostatus. Association of a missense DCLRE1C variant with TCR beta V- and J-gene trimming was reported in a later analysis. Reports credit the classifier with highly specific, highly sensitive diagnosis of cytomegalovirus status.

13 Jbeta primers and 60 Vbeta primers were used for the PCR. Profiled with immunoSEQ multiplex PCR; TCRdb holds only in-frame clones, not every one. The profile shows over 100,000 clones, about 70% of them singletons. Germline values: CDR1 LNHDA, CDR2 SQIVND (reference sequence). Trimming stripped 7 bases from V and 3 bases from J, with 12 bases between. The CDR3 has 14 amino acids. This clone turned up a few times. Its antigen is unidentified. The rearrangement uses TRBV19 and TRBJ2-2; D remains ambiguous. This TCR was recovered from a male donor in good health and CMV-seronegative. The specimen was PBMCs. The CDR3 here is CASKPESDTGELFF. The CDR3 coding sequence is TGTGCCAGTAAACCCGAGTCCGACACCGGGGAGCTGTTTTTT.